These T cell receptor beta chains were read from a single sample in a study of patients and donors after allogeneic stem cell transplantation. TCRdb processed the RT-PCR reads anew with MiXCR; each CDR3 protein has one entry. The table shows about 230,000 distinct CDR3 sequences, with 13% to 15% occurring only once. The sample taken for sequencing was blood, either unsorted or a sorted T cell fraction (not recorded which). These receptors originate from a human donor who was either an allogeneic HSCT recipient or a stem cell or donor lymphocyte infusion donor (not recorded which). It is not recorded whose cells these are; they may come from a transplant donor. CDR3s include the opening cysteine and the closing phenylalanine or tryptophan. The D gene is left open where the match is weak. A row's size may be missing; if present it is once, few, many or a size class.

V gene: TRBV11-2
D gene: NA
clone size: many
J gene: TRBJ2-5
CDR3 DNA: TGTGCCAGCAGCTTAGTCGGGATCAGGGCAGAGACCCAGTACTTC
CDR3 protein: CASSLVGIRAETQYF

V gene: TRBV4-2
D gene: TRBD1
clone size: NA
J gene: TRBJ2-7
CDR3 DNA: TGTGCCAGCAGCCAAGTCGCAGGGGGTGTCTCAGGGGAGCAGTACTTC
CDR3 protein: CASSQVAGGVSGEQYF

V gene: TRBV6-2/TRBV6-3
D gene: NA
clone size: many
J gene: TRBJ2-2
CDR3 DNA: TGTGCCAGCAGTTACTACACAAGAAACAGGTGGAACACCGGGGAGCTGTTTTTT
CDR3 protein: CASSYYTRNRWNTGELFF

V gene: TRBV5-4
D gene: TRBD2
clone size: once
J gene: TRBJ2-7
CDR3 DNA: TGTGCCAGCAGCCCACACGGACTAGCTATCTACGAGCAGTACTTC
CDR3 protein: CASSPHGLAIYEQYF

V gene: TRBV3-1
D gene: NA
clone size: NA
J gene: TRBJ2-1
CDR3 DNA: TGTGCCAGCAGCCAAGTCGGGGGGCCAGCGGGCGTTGACTTGAGCTCCTACAATGAGCAGTTCTTC
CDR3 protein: CASSQVGGPAGVDLSSYNEQFF

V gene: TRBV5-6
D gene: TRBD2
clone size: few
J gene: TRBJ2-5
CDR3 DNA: TGTGCCAGCAGCTTGCCGGGACTAGCGGGGGCCGAAGAGACCCAGTACTTC
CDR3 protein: CASSLPGLAGAEETQYF

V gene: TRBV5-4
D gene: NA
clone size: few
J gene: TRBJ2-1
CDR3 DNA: TGTGCCAGCAGTCGAGGCACTAGAACTGGCAATGAGCAGTTCTTC
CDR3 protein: CASSRGTRTGNEQFF

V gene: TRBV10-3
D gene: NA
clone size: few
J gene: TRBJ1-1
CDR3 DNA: TGTGCCATCAGGGAGGACAGGAACACTGAAGCTTTCTTT
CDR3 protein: CAIREDRNTEAFF

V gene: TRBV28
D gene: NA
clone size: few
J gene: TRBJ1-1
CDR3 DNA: TGTGCCAGCAGTATCCATTTAACGGGCACTGAAGCTTTCTTT
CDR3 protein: CASSIHLTGTEAFF

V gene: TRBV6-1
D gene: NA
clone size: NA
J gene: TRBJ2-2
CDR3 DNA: TGTGCCAGCGCCTCCCCGGGGGAGCTGTTTTTT
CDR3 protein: CASASPGELFF

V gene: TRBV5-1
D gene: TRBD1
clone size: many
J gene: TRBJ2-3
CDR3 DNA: TGCGCCAGCAGCTTCTCGGGACAGGGTATAGATACGCAGTATTTT
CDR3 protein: CASSFSGQGIDTQYF

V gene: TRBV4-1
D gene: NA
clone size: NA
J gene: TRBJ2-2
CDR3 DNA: TGCGCCAGCGGCTTCCCGACCAACACCGGGGAGCTGTTTTTT
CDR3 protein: CASGFPTNTGELFF

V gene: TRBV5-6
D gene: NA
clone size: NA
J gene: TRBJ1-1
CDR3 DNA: TGTGCCAGCAGCCACATTACAGGCTACGTAACTGAAGCTTTCTTT
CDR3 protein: CASSHITGYVTEAFF

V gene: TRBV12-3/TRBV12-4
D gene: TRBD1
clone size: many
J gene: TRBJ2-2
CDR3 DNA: TGTGCCAGCAGATCGACAGGGATCACCGGGGAGCTGTTTTTT
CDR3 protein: CASRSTGITGELFF

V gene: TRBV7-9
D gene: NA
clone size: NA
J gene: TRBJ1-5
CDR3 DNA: TGTGCCAGCAGCTTTGAGGGGGGAAAAAATCAGCCCCAGCATTTT
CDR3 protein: CASSFEGGKNQPQHF

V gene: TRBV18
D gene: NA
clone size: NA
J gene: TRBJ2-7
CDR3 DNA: TGTGCCAGCTCACCGAGCCTGCTGATGAGCTCCTACGAGCAGTACTTC
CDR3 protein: CASSPSLLMSSYEQYF

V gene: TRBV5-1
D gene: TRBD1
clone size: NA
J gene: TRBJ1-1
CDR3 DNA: TGCGCCAGCAGCCCCGGACAGGGGGCGCCTGGGACTGAAGCTTTCTTT
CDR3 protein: CASSPGQGAPGTEAFF

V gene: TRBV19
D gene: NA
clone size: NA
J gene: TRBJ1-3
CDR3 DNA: TGTGCCAGTACCGAACCGGGACTACAAGGGAACACCATATATTTT
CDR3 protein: CASTEPGLQGNTIYF

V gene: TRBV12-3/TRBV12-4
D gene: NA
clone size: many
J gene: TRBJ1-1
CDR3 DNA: TGTGCCAGCAGTCTACTCGTCGGGGCTGGCACTGAAGCTTTCTTT
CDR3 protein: CASSLLVGAGTEAFF

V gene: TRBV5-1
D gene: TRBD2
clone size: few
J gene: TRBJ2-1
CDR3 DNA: TGCGCCAGCAGCCTCCTACTAGCGGGAGGGCGAAATGAGCAGTTCTTC
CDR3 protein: CASSLLLAGGRNEQFF

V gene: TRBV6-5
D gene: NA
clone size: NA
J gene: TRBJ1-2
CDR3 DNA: TGTGCCAGCAGTTATTATATGGCAGGCGACTATGGCTACACCTTC
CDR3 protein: CASSYYMAGDYGYTF

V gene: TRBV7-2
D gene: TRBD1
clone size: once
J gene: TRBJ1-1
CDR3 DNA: TGTGCCAGTGACAGGGGGCGCACTGAAGCTTTCTTT
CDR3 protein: CASDRGRTEAFF

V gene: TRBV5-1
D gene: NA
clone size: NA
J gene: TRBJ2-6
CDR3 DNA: TGCGCCAGCAGCTTGGAAGTAGAATACTCTGGGGCCAACGTCCTGACTTTC
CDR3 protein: CASSLEVEYSGANVLTF

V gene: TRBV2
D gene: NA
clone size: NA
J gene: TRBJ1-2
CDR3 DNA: TGTGCCAGAGGCGGGAGGGTGGTCGAATATGGCTACACCTTC
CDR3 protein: CARGGRVVEYGYTF

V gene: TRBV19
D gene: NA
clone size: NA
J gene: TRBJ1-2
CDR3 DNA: TGTGCCAGTAGTATAATTCAGGCCTCTAACTATGGCTACACCTTC
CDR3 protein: CASSIIQASNYGYTF

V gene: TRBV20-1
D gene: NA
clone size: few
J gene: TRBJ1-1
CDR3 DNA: TGCAGTGCTAGGAAGGAGGGCCAGAACACTGAAGCTTTCTTT
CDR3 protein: CSARKEGQNTEAFF

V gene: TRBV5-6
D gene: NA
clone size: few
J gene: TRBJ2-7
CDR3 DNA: TGTGCCAGCAGCTTGGGGGAGGTGCGGCTCAGCCCCTACGAGCAGTACTTC
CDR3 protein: CASSLGEVRLSPYEQYF

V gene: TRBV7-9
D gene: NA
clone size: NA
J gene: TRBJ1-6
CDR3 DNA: TGTGCCAGCAGCTCGACCGCCGCCGGGTCACCCCTCCACTTT
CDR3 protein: CASSSTAAGSPLHF

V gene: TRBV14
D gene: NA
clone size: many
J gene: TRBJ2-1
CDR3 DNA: TGTGCCAGCAGCCAAGATTTCGGTGAGCAGTTCTTC
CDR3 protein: CASSQDFGEQFF

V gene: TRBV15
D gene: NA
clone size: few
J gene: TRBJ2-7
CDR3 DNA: TGTGCCACCAGCAGAGGAGGAGGGGGGATACTCTACGAGCAGTACTTC
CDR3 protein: CATSRGGGGILYEQYF

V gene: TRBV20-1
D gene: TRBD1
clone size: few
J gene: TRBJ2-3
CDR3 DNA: TGCAGTGCTCCTATGACAGGGTTGAGTACAGATACGCAGTATTTT
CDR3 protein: CSAPMTGLSTDTQYF

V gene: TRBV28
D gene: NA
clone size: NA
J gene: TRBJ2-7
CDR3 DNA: TGTGCCAGCAGTCCCCCGAGACCCCCCTACGAGCAGTACTTC
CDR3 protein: CASSPPRPPYEQYF

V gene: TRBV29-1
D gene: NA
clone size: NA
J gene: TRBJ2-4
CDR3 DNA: TGCAGCGTTGAAGAAGGCCAGATGGACATTCAGTACTTC
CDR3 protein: CSVEEGQMDIQYF

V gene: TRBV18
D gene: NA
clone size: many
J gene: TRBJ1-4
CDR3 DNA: TGTGCCAGCTCTCTTAATGAAAAACTGTTTTTT
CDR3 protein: CASSLNEKLFF

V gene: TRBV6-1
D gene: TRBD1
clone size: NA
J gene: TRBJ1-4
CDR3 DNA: TGTGCCAGCAGGTCAAGGGGGCCCTTTAGGGAAAAACTGTTTTTT
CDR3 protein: CASRSRGPFREKLFF

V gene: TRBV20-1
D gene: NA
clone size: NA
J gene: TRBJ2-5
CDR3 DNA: TGCAGTGCTAGAGATCCCCTGGGGGCCGAGACCCAGTACTTC
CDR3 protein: CSARDPLGAETQYF

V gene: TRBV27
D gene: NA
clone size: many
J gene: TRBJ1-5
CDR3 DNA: TGTGCCAGCGCGGACGGGTCAGGGCCCCAGCATTTT
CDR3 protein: CASADGSGPQHF

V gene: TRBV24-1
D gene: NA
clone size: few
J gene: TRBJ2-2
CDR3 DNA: TGTGCCACCACCGATTACGGATCCGGGGAGCTGTTTTTT
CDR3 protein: CATTDYGSGELFF

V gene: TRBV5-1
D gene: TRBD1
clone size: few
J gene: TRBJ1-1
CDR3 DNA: TGCGCCAGCAGCTCCCGACAGGGGTGGACTGAAGCTTTCTTT
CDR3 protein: CASSSRQGWTEAFF

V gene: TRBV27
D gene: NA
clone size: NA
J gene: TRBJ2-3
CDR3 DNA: TGTGCCAGCAGTCGCCTAGGGAGTGCGGCTACAGATACGCAGTATTTT
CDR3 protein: CASSRLGSAATDTQYF

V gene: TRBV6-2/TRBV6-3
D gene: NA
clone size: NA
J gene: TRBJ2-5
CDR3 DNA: TGTGCCAGCAGTTATTGGGAGACCCAAGAGACCCAGTACTTC
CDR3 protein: CASSYWETQETQYF

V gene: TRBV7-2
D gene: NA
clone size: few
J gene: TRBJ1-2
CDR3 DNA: TGTGCCAGCAGCTTAGGGGAGACCGGCTACACCTTC
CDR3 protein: CASSLGETGYTF

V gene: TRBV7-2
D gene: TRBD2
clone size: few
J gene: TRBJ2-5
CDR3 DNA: TGTGCCAGCAGCTTAGCGGGTGGCGGGGGTCAAGAGACCCAGTACTTC
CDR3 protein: CASSLAGGGGQETQYF

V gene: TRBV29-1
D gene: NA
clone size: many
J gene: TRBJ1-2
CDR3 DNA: TGCAGCGTTGTATCGCGGACCGGATCACGAGCTAACTATGGCTACACCTTC
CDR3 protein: CSVVSRTGSRANYGYTF

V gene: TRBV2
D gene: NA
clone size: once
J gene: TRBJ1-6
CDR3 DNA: TGTGCCAGCAGTGAGGCTGACGAACAGGTCGATTCACCCCTCCACTTT
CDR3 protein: CASSEADEQVDSPLHF

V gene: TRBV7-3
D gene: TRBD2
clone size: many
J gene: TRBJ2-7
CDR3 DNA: TGTGCCAGCAGCCTTTTAAGCGGGACTAGACATGAGCAGTACTTC
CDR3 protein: CASSLLSGTRHEQYF

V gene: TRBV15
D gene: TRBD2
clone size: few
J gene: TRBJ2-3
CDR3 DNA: TGTGCCACCGTGTCGGGGGGGGCCGAAGATACGCAGTATTTT
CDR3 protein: CATVSGGAEDTQYF

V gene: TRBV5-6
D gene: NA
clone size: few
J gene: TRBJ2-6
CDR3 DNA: TGTGCCAGCAGCCCGCGGGCCAACGTCCTGACTTTC
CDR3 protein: CASSPRANVLTF

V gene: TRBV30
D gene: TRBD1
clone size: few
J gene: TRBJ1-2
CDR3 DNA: TGTGCCTGGCAGGGGGACCTCAAGGCGGGCTACACCTTC
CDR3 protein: CAWQGDLKAGYTF

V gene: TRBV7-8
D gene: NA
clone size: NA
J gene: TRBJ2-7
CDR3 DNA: TGTGCCAGCAGCTTAGCAGAGCGAGTGTACGAGCAGTACTTC
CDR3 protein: CASSLAERVYEQYF

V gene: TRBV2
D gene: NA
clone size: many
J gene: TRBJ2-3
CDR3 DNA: TGTGCCAGCATCTCCGGCGGATCCACAGATACGCAGTATTTT
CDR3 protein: CASISGGSTDTQYF

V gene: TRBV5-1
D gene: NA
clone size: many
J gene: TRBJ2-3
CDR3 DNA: TGTGCCAGCAGCTTAGACGGAACTAGCACAGATACGCAGTATTTT
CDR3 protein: CASSLDGTSTDTQYF

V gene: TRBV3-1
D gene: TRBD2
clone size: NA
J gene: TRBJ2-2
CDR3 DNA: TGTGCCAGCCTGCGAGGGAGGGCGGGGACCGGGGAGCTGTTTTTT
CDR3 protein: CASLRGRAGTGELFF

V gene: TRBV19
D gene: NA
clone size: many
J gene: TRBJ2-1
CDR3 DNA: TGTGCCAGTAGTATAGTAGGCAATGAGCAGTTCTTC
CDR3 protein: CASSIVGNEQFF

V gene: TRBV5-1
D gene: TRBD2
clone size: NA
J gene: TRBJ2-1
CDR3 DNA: TGCGCCAGCAGCTTGGAAAGCGGGGCTTACAATGAGCAGTTCTTC
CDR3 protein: CASSLESGAYNEQFF

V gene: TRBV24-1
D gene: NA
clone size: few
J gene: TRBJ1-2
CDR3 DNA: TGTGCCACCAGTGAAGGGACAAGCTATGGCTACACCTTC
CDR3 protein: CATSEGTSYGYTF

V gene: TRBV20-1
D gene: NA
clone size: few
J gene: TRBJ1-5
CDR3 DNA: TGCAGTGCTAGCCGCCAGGGCAATCAGCCCCAGCATTTT
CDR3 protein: CSASRQGNQPQHF

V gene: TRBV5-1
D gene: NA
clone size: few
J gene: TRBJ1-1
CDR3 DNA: TGCGCCAGCAGCTTGGGACAAGCGGGACCTGAAGCTTTCTTT
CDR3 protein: CASSLGQAGPEAFF

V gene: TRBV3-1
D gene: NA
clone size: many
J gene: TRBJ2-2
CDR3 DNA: TGTGCCAGCAGCCAAGTATTGACCGGGGAGCTGTTTTTT
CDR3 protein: CASSQVLTGELFF

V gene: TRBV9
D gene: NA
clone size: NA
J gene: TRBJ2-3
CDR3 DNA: TGTGCCAGCAGCGTAGCCCCAGACGTTCGCACAGATACGCAGTATTTT
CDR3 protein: CASSVAPDVRTDTQYF